The entry that follows covers one TCR beta chain sequence. Antigen specificity is unknown. The data were taken from a study of T cell responses to AZD1222 COVID-19 vaccine. Regarding the study as a whole: Spike regions recognized by vaccine-associated CD4 TCRs spanned the protein, led by 160-218 and 743-854. Only a handful of AZD1222 recipients, more than five in all, had baseline seropositivity. Clonal diversity was possibly underestimated; the donors were predominantly white British and more often female. None of the repertoires were sampled until the peak T cell response had passed.

Sequencing used immunoSEQ multiplex PCR; TCRdb keeps in-frame clones, though not all of them. The sample includes around 64,000 clones, about four fifths seen only once; the top ten take about 6%. The germline gives CDR1 MNHEY, CDR2 SMNVEV (reference sequence). The V and J ends lost 2 bases and 7 bases, in that order; junction bases with no gene match: 6. The CDR3 sequence is 15 residues long. This specimen consisted of peripheral blood, obtained 28 days after the second AZD1222 dose. The chain couples TRBV27 to TRBJ2-7; TRBD1 matches at 12 bases. This TCR was recovered from an adult who received the AZD1222 COVID-19 vaccine. The chain's CDR3 is CASSLRGQGAWEQYF. The CDR3 nucleotides read TGTGCCAGCAGTTTAAGGGGACAGGGGGCATGGGAGCAGTACTTC.